This TCR beta chain was sequenced in a study of identical twins. Worth noting for this clonotype: Its matching antigen is unknown.

Study findings and constraints: Conclusions were based on cross-sectional statistical analysis, without following the same donors.

There are 15 residues in the CDR3. TCRdb independently ran MiXCR on the 5' RACE reads; one entry per CDR3 protein. Of 1.5 million to 2 million distinct CDR3 sequences detected, under 35% appear once; the ten largest clones hold approximately 0.29%. With no exceptions, donors were healthy Caucasians. The origin of this receptor is a newborn girl in good health. This chain connects TRBV12-2 to TRBJ2-7; the D segment call TRBD1 is taken from the table without a DNA check. TRBV12-2 is marked as a pseudogene. What was sequenced was cord blood. The chain's CDR3 is CASRLIGGRNYEQYF. The DNA of the CDR3 is TGTGCAAGTCGCTTAATTGGGGGGCGGAACTACGAGCAGTACTTC.